This record concerns one TCR beta chain sequence. The CDR3 sequence is 13 residues long. V lost 1 base and J 9 bases, leaving 11 bases between the germline ends. Germline V gene sequence: CDR1 KGHDR, CDR2 SFDVKD. TCRdb itself ran the RT-PCR reads through MiXCR, one entry per CDR3 protein. The sample includes about 700,000 distinct CDR3 sequences, roughly 13% of them seen just once. The record originates from a study of response to subunit inactivated influenza vaccine. V gene TRBV24-1 combines with J gene TRBJ1-1; D not resolved. The sequenced sample was PBMCs from blood, obtained approximately 15 days before vaccination. The sequence was obtained from a man aged 45-65 years who received an inactivated influenza vaccine. The CDR3 nucleotides are TGTGCCACCAGTGATTTTGGCGGCCAAAAAGCTTTCTTT. This codes for CATSDFGGQKAFF.